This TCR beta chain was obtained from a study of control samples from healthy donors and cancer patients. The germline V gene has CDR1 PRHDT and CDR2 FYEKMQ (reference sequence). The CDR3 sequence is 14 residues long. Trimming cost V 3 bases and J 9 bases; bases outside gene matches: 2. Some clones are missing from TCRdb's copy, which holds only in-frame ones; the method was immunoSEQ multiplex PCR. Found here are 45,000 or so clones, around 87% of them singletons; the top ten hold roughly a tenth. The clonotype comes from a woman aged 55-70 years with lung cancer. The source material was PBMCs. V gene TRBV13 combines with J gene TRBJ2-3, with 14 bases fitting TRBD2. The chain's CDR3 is CASSLGLAGDTQYF. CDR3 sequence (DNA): TGTGCCAGCAGCTTGGGACTAGCGGGAGACACGCAGTATTTT.